This T cell receptor (beta chain) was profiled in a study of cytomegalovirus exposure and HLA in healthy donors (dated by TCRdb to about 2017). For the wider study: An earlier analysis of roughly 570 of the donors reported roughly 300 Gb of sequence data and roughly 120 million unique TCR beta sequences obtained from some 200 million T cells. About 280 gigabases of sequencing data and around 88 million unique TCR sequences made up an early release that covered approximately 650 HLA-typed donors. The genetic ancestry cluster associated with self-reported Caucasian donors included roughly 84% of the 398 genotyped donors. The aim of the study was to test whether cataloging public T cell receptors could identify signatures of past pathogen exposure. The study used immunosequencing to profile the T cell repertoires of around 600 subjects and linked those repertoires to cytomegalovirus serostatus. A separate validation cohort of roughly 130 different subjects was used in addition to the 666-subject first cohort. High-throughput TCR immunosequencing, statistical association of individual TCRs with disease status, and machine learning were combined to predict cytomegalovirus infection status. In a later analysis, previously published TCR beta repertoires from 600 to 850 donors were re-analyzed and high-resolution HLA genotyping was added so that TCR occurrence patterns could be studied. Rather than using new phenotypic data, the later analysis identified candidate immune exposures from TCR beta sequences and from how often those sequences occurred across donors. To decide whether each TCR beta V gene segment behaved as functional or pseudogenic, an earlier analysis of over 500 of the donors relied on high-throughput TCR beta sequencing. Donor age, sex, ethnicity and CMV serostatus were collected together with the repertoire data. A later genetic analysis took genome-wide SNP genotypes for about three fifths of the 666 donors and used that subset as a discovery cohort. All discovery cohort repertoires had been generated on a single sequencing platform. Class I and class II HLA loci were covered by the typing at four-digit resolution. The number of donors typed differed by locus, with about 629-630 for A, B, C, DRB1 and DQB1, around 560 for DQA1, approximately 580 for DPA1, and some 470 for DPB1. Four to six DR-DQ haplotypes were handled as single units for association and clustering because linkage in the cohort was strong. Among about 400 genotyped donors of the cohort, an average of roughly 230,000 unique TCR beta nucleotide sequences was sequenced per donor, of which 15% to 20% were non-productive. Paper-wide results and their limitations: Linkage disequilibrium might explain the correlated functional status among segregating V segments, but an unknown experimental factor could not be excluded. Most TCR sequences were seen in very few donors, while some public TCRs were found in many individuals. A total of 164 TCR beta chains were listed by the study as associated with cytomegalovirus. A further reported finding was that TCR beta sequences accurately predicted the HLA-A and HLA-B alleles for most subjects in the first cohort. A cluster of highly shared sequence variants was judged likely to represent a technical artifact of the sequencing pipeline. Compared with equally common non-associated chains, HLA-associated TCR beta chains in a later analysis were more clonally expanded and had lower generation probabilities. It was suggested by the authors that the approach could potentially be generalized to other disease states and immunological phenotypes. A later analysis found that TCR association rates varied across HLA loci, with DRB1 alleles showing the most associated TCRs and HLA-C alleles the fewest. Some IMGT-functional V segments, including TRBV6-2 and TRBV6-3, could not be told apart with the 87-base-pair reads, so those segments were excluded. When HLA alleles, especially DR and DQ, strongly co-occurred, attributing TCR associations to individual alleles was difficult. A later analysis associated about 17,000 TCR beta sequences with specific HLA alleles at a false discovery rate of 0.05. The cohort was sequenced for TCR beta chains only, and without alpha or paired-chain data the features that could be detected were limited. In vitro tests confirmed that a few of the cytomegalovirus-associated TCR beta chains recognize cytomegalovirus antigens. Immune exposure information for the cohort was limited to CMV serostatus. A later analysis found that most CMV-associated TCR beta chains appeared HLA-restricted, with HLA associations seemingly driven largely by CMV exposure. An earlier analysis of around 500 of the donors showed that most TCR beta V segments appeared in productive rearrangements either about 90% or about 30% of the time, which broadly matched IMGT annotations. In a later analysis, several top co-occurrence clusters were reported to appear linked to parvovirus B19, influenza, CMV and Epstein-Barr virus. The earlier analysis of almost 600 of the donors excluded some 16 rarely observed V segments, including chromosome 9 orphons, because counts were too low. Because HLA typing was missing for some donors at each locus, association tests included only the typed subset. In a later genetic analysis, fewer N-insertions in productive TCRs were reported among donors in an Asian-associated ancestry cluster than the approximately 710-donor mean. In a later genetic analysis, a missense DCLRE1C variant was associated with V-gene and J-gene trimming of TCR beta chains, and the association was replicated in an independent cohort. In both the original and validation cohorts, the classifier was reported to diagnose cytomegalovirus status with high specificity and sensitivity. The presence/absence analyses assumed that sequencing depth was roughly uniform across donors, and that assumption may not be true.

About this clone itself: Its binding antigen is unknown. Base-call qualities are not available, and no considerably larger clone is one nucleotide away.

Trimmed from V: 4 bases; trimmed from J: 3 bases; junction bases lacking a gene match: 4. For CDR1 and CDR2, the germline V gene lists MDHEN and SYDVKM. Spanning cysteine to phenylalanine, the CDR3 consists of 16 amino acids. The DNA shown is the 48-base CDR3, in frame from base 1. The cohort consisted of more than 650 healthy bone marrow donors. At the time of sampling, all cohort members were nominally healthy, though unrecorded immune exposures were likely present. The donor was CMV seronegative and belonged to the group of over 300 seronegative cohort members. Every donor gave a peripheral blood sample, and the peripheral blood mononuclear cells from that sample were used for TCR beta sequencing. The Qiagen DNeasy Blood Extraction Kit was used to extract genomic DNA from the blood cell samples. The method was the immunoSEQ multiplex PCR assay. For the multiplex PCR, a mixture combining 60 forward primers for TCR Vbeta segments and 13 reverse primers for TCR Jbeta segments was used. The CDR3 region of rearranged TCR beta genes was amplified from genomic DNA with a multiplex PCR assay. The amplified TCR beta libraries were sequenced on the Illumina HiSeq System as 87-base-pair reads. The authors' pipeline ran thus. A later analysis counted some 74 million unique TCR beta chains across the 690 or so repertoires, and 10 million to 12 million of these chains were shared by at least two donors. To remove PCR and sequencing errors, raw reads were error-corrected and collapsed into unique sequences using a nearest-neighbor algorithm that merged closely related sequences. CDR3 sequences were aligned to IMGT reference sequences to assign V, D and J gene segments. For a sequence to be retained, a match of at least six nucleotides to both a V gene segment and a J gene segment was required. Rearrangements were called productive when the CDR3 lacked stop codons and stayed in frame with V and J; all others were non-productive. Following IMGT convention, CDR3 was defined as the stretch from the second conserved V-encoded cysteine to the conserved J-encoded phenylalanine. In an earlier analysis of just under 600 of the donors, sequences lacking an unambiguous match to a single V gene segment were excluded. In an earlier analysis of 450 to 700 of the donors, V segments were called functional above 56.7% productive rearrangements and were called segregating when the between-donor standard deviation exceeded 5%. A statistical classification framework was built to diagnose cytomegalovirus status from the catalog of TCR beta chain sequences. A later analysis assigned V and J genes by comparing TCR nucleotide sequences with IMGT/GENE-DB human TR gene sequences. In a later analysis, CDR3 sequences and most-parsimonious VDJ recombination scenarios were assigned using the TCRdist pipeline. In a later analysis, each TCR beta chain was defined by its CDR3 amino acid sequence together with its V-gene family, and reads lacking a unique V-gene family were excluded. A later analysis removed over 500 highly shared, low-generation-probability nucleotide sequences to deal with suspected cross-contamination and a sequencing artifact. In a later analysis, a clonal expansion index was calculated for each public chain from normalized within-repertoire ranks of inferred template counts. A later analysis computed generation probabilities with a VDJ recombination model fitted to out-of-frame rearrangements, and checked the results against IGoR. In a later analysis, hypergeometric tests were used to score TCR-TCR, TCR-HLA and TCR-CMV co-occurrence, with a repertoire-size bias correction applied to TCR pairs. A later analysis estimated false discovery rates by permuting HLA or CMV assignments 20 times. In a later analysis, co-occurring TCRs were grouped using DBSCAN, and TCRdist sequence similarity was added for clustering within HLA-allele-positive subsets. Repertoires with fewer than 30,000 or more than 120,000 public chains were left out of co-occurrence clustering, as were several repertoires with anomalous nucleotide sharing. Imported from immuneACCESS, the table was reduced by TCRdb to in-frame sequences with V and J called. These copies leave out some clones; in studies compared against another copy, an unresolved V gene accounts for under half, and the cause of the remainder is not known. The D gene and trimming were derived from the DNA, and the V and J assignments and clone size from that table. This sample comprises under 150,000 clones, approximately 80% of them detected only once. Together, the top ten hold less than 2% of the sample.

The rearrangement joined TRBV28 to TRBJ2-2; 11 bases in the junction line up with TRBD1. The source of this sequence is a woman in her 40s in good health and CMV-seronegative. The sample consisted of PBMCs. The CDR3 sequence is CASSWGQGVDTGELFF. DNA sequence: TGTGCCAGCAGTTGGGGACAGGGGGTGGACACCGGGGAGCTGTTTTTT.